The 16 T cell receptor beta chains reported below all come from one sample, sequenced in a study of response to subunit inactivated influenza vaccine. In TCRdb, the RT-PCR reads were re-called with MiXCR into one record per CDR3 protein. In the table there are about 160,000 distinct CDR3 sequences, roughly a tenth of which are singletons. This specimen consisted of non-naive T cells sorted from PBMCs, obtained roughly 47 days after vaccination. Receptors originate from a middle-aged man who received an inactivated influenza vaccine.

This clonotype has more than one count but fewer than ten. This chain connects TRBV4-3 to TRBJ2-7; 7 nucleotides align to TRBD2. From germline, CDR1 is LGHNA and CDR2 YSLEER. This CDR3 has 16 amino acids. The V gene end was trimmed by 0 bases and the J gene end by 2 bases; junction bases not matched to a gene: 7. CDR3 in amino acids: CASSQDLASGAYEQYF. The CDR3, as DNA: TGCGCCAGCAGCCAAGACCTAGCTAGCGGAGCCTACGAGCAGTACTTC.

This clonotype was observed a few times. The CDR3 sequence: CASSPLGTGFPGELFF. The CDR3 nucleotides read TGCGCCAGCAGCCCCTTAGGGACAGGGTTTCCCGGGGAGCTGTTTTTT. V usage is TRBV4-1 and J usage is TRBJ2-2; TRBD1 matches at 9 bases. Germline V gives CDR1 MGHRA, CDR2 YSYEKL. V lost 4 bases to trimming and J lost 6 bases; unmatched junction nucleotides: 9. CDR3 length: 16 amino acids.

This clonotype has a single count. V is TRBV10-3 and J is TRBJ1-1; D unresolved. Germline V CDR1 and CDR2: ENHRY, SYGVKD. CDR3 length: 14 amino acids. V was cut by 7 bases and J by 4 bases, with 16 bases left in between. The CDR3 is CAIILGKGGTEAFF. The CDR3 DNA is TGTGCCATCATCCTCGGGAAAGGTGGCACTGAAGCTTTCTTT.

The J gene is TRBJ1-1, the V gene TRBV11-1; 8 bases fit TRBD1. The CDR3 extends over 17 amino acids. Looked up from germline, CDR1 is SGHAT and CDR2 is FQDESV (reference sequence). The ends lost 5 bases at V and 6 bases at J; junction bases unmatched: 17. The CDR3: CASSHPTTWTGKPEAFF. The CDR3 region has the DNA TGTGCCAGCAGCCACCCCACGACTTGGACAGGGAAGCCTGAAGCTTTCTTT.

This clonotype was counted at least ten times. The chain carries TRBV5-1 and TRBJ1-2; TRBD1 aligns across 8 bases. CDR3 length: 16 amino acids. Looked up from germline, CDR1 is SGHRS and CDR2 is YFSETQ. V gave up 0 bases and J gave up 4 bases; unmatched junction bases: 8. CDR3 bases: TGCGCCAGCAGCTTGGCGACAGGGGAAGTGCTCTATGGCTACACCTTC. The encoded protein is CASSLATGEVLYGYTF.

The rearrangement uses TRBV29-1 and TRBJ1-2; 7 bases are a match to TRBD1. Germline values: CDR1 SQVTM, CDR2 ANQGSEA. V was clipped by 5 bases and J by 0 bases; unmatched bases: 3. The length of the CDR3 is 13 residues. The CDR3 nucleotides read TGCAGCGTTCTGCAGGGGGCTAACTATGGCTACACCTTC. Translated, it gives CSVLQGANYGYTF.

This clonotype has ten or more counts. The V and J genes are TRBV5-1 and TRBJ2-1; D remains ambiguous. Germline V CDR1 and CDR2: SGHRS, YFSETQ. The length of the CDR3 is 15 residues. V was shortened by 0 bases and J by 2 bases, with 9 bases between the two germline ends. The chain's CDR3 is CASSLVPYPYNEQFF. As DNA, the CDR3 is TGCGCCAGCAGCTTGGTACCATACCCCTACAATGAGCAGTTCTTC. The whole variable domain, remainder taken from reference TRBV5-1 and TRBJ2-1, is KAGVTQTPRYLIKTRGQQVTLSCSPISGHRSVSWYQQTPGQGLQFLFEYFSETQRNKGNFPGRFSGRQFSNSRSEMNVSTLELGDSALYLCASSLVPYPYNEQFFGPGTRLTVL.

In this sample, this clonotype turned up many times. The chain has TRBV7-8 and TRBJ2-3; 14 bases are shared with TRBD2. The germline gives CDR1 SGHVS, CDR2 FQNEAQ. The J segment lost 0 bases and the V segment lost 5 bases, leaving 13 bases of the junction unmatched. This CDR3 has 20 amino acids. The CDR3 DNA reads as TGTGCCAGCAGCATACTCTTGACTAGCGGGAGGGGTATAAGCACAGATACGCAGTATTTT. Its translation: CASSILLTSGRGISTDTQYF.

The sample holds a few counts of this clonotype. This chain joins TRBV20-1 and TRBJ2-3, with 12 positions matching TRBD2. The germline gives CDR1 DFQATT, CDR2 SNEGSKA (reference sequence). The ends lost 7 bases at V and 4 bases at J; junction bases unmatched: 6. The CDR3 loop spans 14 amino acids. CDR3 sequence (DNA): TGCAGTGTCCCTAGCGGGAGGGGCCCAGATACGCAGTATTTT. It specifies CSVPSGRGPDTQYF.

This clonotype has at least ten counts. J is TRBJ2-3 and V is TRBV5-1, with D uncertain. Germline CDR1 SGHRS, CDR2 YFSETQ. The CDR3 has 14 amino acids. Trimming removed 6 bases from V and 6 bases from J, with 17 bases in between. The CDR3 bases are TGCGCCAGCAACATCCGGGTTCACGGGGATACGCAGTATTTT. Translated, it gives CASNIRVHGDTQYF.

In this sample, this clonotype turned up a few times. The chain links TRBV3-1 to TRBJ2-5; D not certain. Germline V gene sequence: CDR1 LGHDT, CDR2 YNNKEL (reference sequence). This CDR3 has 13 amino acids. V lost 4 bases, J lost 5 bases, and 11 bases lay in between. CDR3 sequence: CASSPPWAETQYF. CDR3 nucleotide sequence: TGTGCCAGCAGCCCCCCCTGGGCCGAGACCCAGTACTTC.

As to this clonotype: Just one base apart from a much larger clone, this may be a read error. J is TRBJ2-1 and V is TRBV7-2, with a weak D call TRBD1 (7 bases). CDR1 SGHTA and CDR2 FQGNSA come from the germline V gene. The CDR3 has 15 residues. Trimming cost V 5 bases and J 3 bases, with 14 bases left between them. CDR3 DNA sequence: TGTGCCAGCAGCCCGCGGGACAGCCTCTACAATGAGCAGTTCTTC. Translated: CASSPRDSLYNEQFF. The variable domain in full, with the rest retrieved from reference TRBV7-2 and TRBJ2-1, is GAGVSQSPSNKVTEKGKDVELRCDPISGHTALYWYRQSLGQGLEFLIYFQGNSAPDKSGLPSDRFSAERTGGSVSTLTIQRTQQEDSAVYLCASSPRDSLYNEQFFGPGTRLTVL.

This clonotype came up many times. The CDR3 nucleotides are TGTGCCAGCAGTTTTCGAGGCGGACAAGAGACCCAGTACTTC. Translated, it gives CASSFRGGQETQYF. The J gene is TRBJ2-5, the V gene TRBV12-3 or TRBV12-4; unclear D gene. The V end was cut by 3 bases, the J end by 2 bases, with 10 bases between. CDR3 length equals 14 residues.

This clonotype is judged medium-sized. This sequence joins TRBV4-3 and TRBJ2-1; no definite D call. Germline-derived CDR1 and CDR2 are LGHNA and YSLEER. Trimming pared 1 base from V and 6 bases from J, leaving 22 bases between. This CDR3 spans 18 amino acids. The CDR3 sequence is CASSQATPELAGRNEQFF. The DNA of the CDR3 is TGCGCCAGCAGCCAAGCCACCCCCGAGTTGGCAGGACGCAATGAGCAGTTCTTC.

This chain links TRBV6-2 or TRBV6-3 with TRBJ2-3; D ambiguous. Germline CDR1 MNHEY, CDR2 SVGEGT. This CDR3 has 13 residues. Between the trimmed V and J ends, which lost 2 bases and 4 bases, there was a span of 7 bases. CDR3 sequence (DNA): TGTGCCAGCAGTTACAGGCTTCCAGATACGCAGTATTTT. This sequence encodes CASSYRLPDTQYF.

A remark on this clonotype: The final CDR3 position lacks the conserved phenylalanine or tryptophan, pointing to a likely read error. This chain connects TRBV11-2 to TRBJ2-2; D is uncertain. The CDR3 is made up of 13 amino acids. Germline CDR1 reads SGHAT; CDR2 reads FQNNGV. Trimming took off 2 bases at V and 6 bases at J, with 7 bases between the two ends. CDR3 loop: CASSLSAPGELFL. The CDR3 nucleotides read TGTGCCAGCAGCTTATCGGCTCCCGGGGAGCTGTTTCTT.